This T cell receptor beta chain is drawn from a study of response to subunit inactivated influenza vaccine. TCRdb redid the calling of the RT-PCR reads with MiXCR, one entry per CDR3 protein. The repertoire holds 750,000 to 850,000 distinct CDR3 sequences, with around 18% as singletons. Germline CDR1 and CDR2: KGHSH and LQKENI. V dropped 2 bases and J dropped 7; count of bases not matched to a gene: 9. This CDR3 region has 15 residues. The rearrangement uses TRBV18 and TRBJ2-3; the match to TRBD2 covers 7 bases. The sequence was collected from a man aged 45-65 years who received an inactivated influenza vaccine. The sequenced sample was PBMCs from blood, obtained about 5 days after vaccination. CDR3 sequence (DNA): TGTGCCAGCTCACCAAGGGAGACTAGCATGAATACGCAGTATTTT. Protein: CASSPRETSMNTQYF.